Following are 26 T cell receptor beta chains from one sample sequenced in a study of technical replicates of blood from several donors. The assay was immunoSEQ multiplex PCR, and TCRdb's table has in-frame clones only and misses some. The table lists 60,000 to 80,000 clones, 85% to 90% of them singletons. The sequencing sample was made of PBMCs. The receptors stem from a human donor in good health. Some clones in this sample may be carry-over from other donors' samples.

The chain recombines TRBV4-2 with TRBJ2-3; 9 nucleotides agree with TRBD2. Per germline, CDR1 LGHNA and CDR2 YNFKEQ. Unmatched junction bases numbered 9, after V lost 4 bases and J lost 4 bases. This CDR3 has 16 residues. The CDR3 DNA sequence: TGTGCCAGCAGCCCAAGGGGTAGCGGGGGCCCAGATACGCAGTATTTT. Its protein is CASSPRGSGGPDTQYF.

The CDR3 loop reads CASSSEVQYHEQYF. Here the CDR3 DNA reads TGTGCCAGTAGTAGCGAAGTACAGTATCACGAGCAGTACTTC. This chain joins TRBV19 and TRBJ2-7; D gene unclear. CDR3 length: 14 residues. Germline assignment: CDR1 LNHDA and CDR2 SQIVND (reference sequence). Trimming shortened V by 4 bases and J by 5 bases, and 15 bases separated the two germline ends.

The chain uses TRBV5-1 and TRBJ1-6; 9 positions agree with TRBD1. With 4 bases clipped from V and 13 bases from J, the junction kept 21 bases outside the gene matches. This CDR3 is 18 amino acids long. CDR1 is SGHRS and CDR2 is YFSETQ in the germline V gene. The CDR3 nucleotides read TGCGCCAGCAGCCTACTGTACCGGACAGGGGCGACAGTTTTCCCCCTCCACTTT. It codes for CASSLLYRTGATVFPLHF.

A single count supports this clone. The rearrangement uses TRBV25-1 and TRBJ2-3; 10 bases fit TRBD2. The CDR3 loop spans 17 amino acids. From germline, CDR1 is MGHDK and CDR2 SYGVNS. Trimming removed 4 bases from V and 3 bases from J; junction bases left unmatched: 10. The CDR3 loop reads CASSAYSGTSVTDTQYF. The CDR3 nucleotides are TGTGCCAGCAGTGCTTACTCCGGGACTAGCGTTACAGATACGCAGTATTTT.

This chain connects TRBV5-4 to TRBJ2-6; 11 bases are a match to TRBD2. CDR1 SGHNT and CDR2 YYREEE come from the germline V gene (reference sequence). The ends lost 4 bases at V and 4 bases at J; junction bases unmatched: 16. The length of the CDR3 is 20 residues. The CDR3 bases are TGTGCCAGCAGCCCAAATAGCGGGAGGGCCGTGAACTCCGGGGCCAACGTCCTGACTTTC. Residues: CASSPNSGRAVNSGANVLTF.

The CDR3 DNA sequence: TGTGCCAGCAGCTTTTTAGGACAGGGGGCCTCAGATACGCAGTATTTT. Amino acids: CASSFLGQGASDTQYF. The chain recombines TRBV7-2 with TRBJ2-3; 11 bases match TRBD1. Trimming removed 3 bases from V and 4 bases from J; junction bases left unmatched: 6. Germline V gene lookup returns CDR1 SGHTA and CDR2 FQGNSA. The CDR3 consists of 16 residues. The full variable domain, with the rest looked up from reference TRBV7-2 and TRBJ2-3, is GAGVSQSPSNKVTEKGKDVELRCDPISGHTALYWYRQSLGQGLEFLIYFQGNSAPDKSGLPSDRFSAERTGGSVSTLTIQRTQQEDSAVYLCASSFLGQGASDTQYFGPGTRLTVL.

This chain connects TRBV9 to TRBJ2-7; 8 bases agree with TRBD1. CDR1 SGDLS and CDR2 YYNGEE come from the germline V gene. This CDR3 is built from 16 residues. V shed 4 bases and J 5 bases; nucleotides not matched to a gene: 14. CDR3 in DNA: TGTGCCAGCAGCCCCCGGGACAGGCGTAGATTGGACGAGCAGTACTTC. This encodes CASSPRDRRRLDEQYF.

This chain joins TRBV19 and TRBJ1-1; D remains ambiguous. V was pared by 6 bases and J by 6 bases, with 14 bases between. Germline V gives CDR1 LNHDA, CDR2 SQIVND (reference sequence). This CDR3 is 13 amino acids long. CDR3 in amino acids: CASRTDRRAEAFF. The CDR3 DNA sequence: TGTGCCAGTAGGACCGACCGGAGGGCTGAAGCTTTCTTT.

The V and J genes are TRBV5-8 and TRBJ2-1, with TRBD1 as a possible D gene (5 bases). From germline, CDR1 is SGHTS and CDR2 YDEGEE. The germline V and J ends were trimmed by 6 bases and 12 bases, with 16 bases remaining between them. This CDR3 region has 12 residues. The CDR3 nucleotides read TGTGCCAGCACCTGGGGCAGGCTAGGGCAGTTCTTC. Protein: CASTWGRLGQFF.

This clone was seen more than once but under ten times. This sequence joins TRBV7-6 and TRBJ2-7, with 9 bases fitting TRBD1. V gave up 5 bases and J gave up 5 bases; unmatched junction bases: 7. This CDR3 is 14 amino acids long. CDR1 is SGHVS, CDR2 FNYEAQ, per germline. For the CDR3, the DNA is TGTGCCAGCAGCCCACGGGACAGGGTCGACGAGCAGTACTTC. Residues: CASSPRDRVDEQYF. Supplemented by reference TRBV7-6 and TRBJ2-7, the full variable domain reads GAGVSQSPRYKVTKRGQDVALRCDPISGHVSLYWYRQALGQGPEFLTYFNYEAQQDKSGLPNDRFSAERPEGSISTLTIQRTEQRDSAMYRCASSPRDRVDEQYFGPGTRLTVT.

The chain joins TRBV4-1 to TRBJ2-2; D gene uncertain. Deletions cut 5 bases from V and 0 bases from J, with 7 bases between. This CDR3 comprises 14 residues. The germline gives CDR1 MGHRA, CDR2 YSYEKL. CDR3 amino acids: CASSVNTNTGELFF. The DNA of the CDR3 is TGCGCCAGCAGCGTTAACACGAACACCGGGGAGCTGTTTTTT.

This CDR3 is CASSLYMGAQETQYF. CDR3 bases: TGTGCCAGCAGCTTGTATATGGGGGCCCAAGAGACCCAGTACTTC. V gene TRBV13 combines with J gene TRBJ2-5, with TRBD1 as a possible D gene (6 bases). V was shortened by 3 bases and J by 1 base, with 12 bases between the two germline ends. From germline, CDR1 is PRHDT and CDR2 FYEKMQ (reference sequence). The CDR3 has 15 amino acids.

The table lists this clone with a count of one. The rearrangement uses TRBV13 and TRBJ2-7; 11 nucleotides match TRBD2. Germline values: CDR1 PRHDT, CDR2 FYEKMQ (reference sequence). CDR3 length: 15 residues. J was trimmed by 2 bases and V by 4 bases; bases with no gene match: 4. The CDR3 reads CASSSGLAATYEQYF. CDR3 coding DNA: TGTGCCAGCAGCTCGGGACTAGCGGCAACCTACGAGCAGTACTTC.

The J gene is TRBJ2-2, the V gene TRBV5-1, with TRBD1 matching 12 bases. This CDR3 contains 16 residues. CDR1 and CDR2 (germline): SGHRS, YFSETQ. Losses at the gene ends were 5 bases for V and 4 bases for J; bases not matched to a gene: 6. This chain's CDR3 is CASRGTGGVLTGELFF. The CDR3 DNA reads TGCGCCAGCAGAGGGACAGGGGGCGTTCTCACCGGGGAGCTGTTTTTT.

The chain couples TRBV6-6 to TRBJ2-3; 13 bases are shared with TRBD2. Trimming took 7 bases from V and 2 from J; bases not matched to a gene: 3. Per the germline V gene, CDR1 is MNHNY and CDR2 is SVGAGI (reference sequence). This CDR3 is 15 amino acids long. CDR3 loop: CASTGLAGLTDTQYF. In DNA form, the CDR3 reads TGTGCCAGCACGGGACTAGCGGGACTCACAGATACGCAGTATTTT.

V gene TRBV18 combines with J gene TRBJ1-1; TRBD1 is a possible D gene (5 bases). This CDR3 has 13 amino acids. Per germline, CDR1 KGHSH and CDR2 LQKENI. V was pared by 4 bases and J by 5 bases, with 11 bases between. CDR3 loop: CASSLAGWTEAFF. The CDR3 DNA sequence: TGTGCCAGCTCACTGGCAGGGTGGACTGAAGCTTTCTTT.

This chain connects TRBV7-2 to TRBJ2-3; 10 bases fit TRBD2. Germline CDR1 reads SGHTA; CDR2 reads FQGNSA. V was clipped by 3 bases and J by 0 bases; unmatched bases: 3. The CDR3 spans 16 residues. CDR3 bases: TGTGCCAGCAGCTTTAGCGGGGGGATTAGCACAGATACGCAGTATTTT. Translation: CASSFSGGISTDTQYF.

The DNA of the CDR3 is TGTGCCAGCAGAAGTAGCTATAGCAATCAGCCCCAGCATTTT. Residues: CASRSSYSNQPQHF. The chain links TRBV2 to TRBJ1-5; D unclear. The CDR3 sequence is 14 residues long. Trimming pared 6 bases from V and 0 bases from J, leaving 9 bases between. From germline, CDR1 is SNHLY and CDR2 FYNNEI.

The V gene is TRBV7-9, the J gene TRBJ1-3; 7 nucleotides line up with TRBD1. Looked up from germline, CDR1 is SEHNR and CDR2 is FQNEAQ (reference sequence). Unmatched junction bases numbered 5, after V lost 5 bases and J lost 4 bases. The CDR3 runs 14 residues. The CDR3 DNA reads TGTGCCAGCAGCCGGGACAGTTCCGGAAACACCATATATTTT. Its translation is CASSRDSSGNTIYF.

The rearrangement uses TRBV7-2 and TRBJ2-3, with D tentatively TRBD1 (5 bases). The germline CDR1 and CDR2 sequences are SGHTA and FQGNSA. The V end lost 3 bases, the J end lost 6 bases, and 16 bases lay between the germline ends. This CDR3 is built from 15 residues. The CDR3 sequence: CASSFYGPRADTQYF. CDR3 DNA: TGTGCCAGCAGCTTTTATGGGCCCAGGGCGGATACGCAGTATTTT. Together with reference TRBV7-2 and TRBJ2-3, the CDR3 gives the full variable domain: GAGVSQSPSNKVTEKGKDVELRCDPISGHTALYWYRQSLGQGLEFLIYFQGNSAPDKSGLPSDRFSAERTGGSVSTLTIQRTQQEDSAVYLCASSFYGPRADTQYFGPGTRLTVL.

This rearrangement joins TRBV6-5 to TRBJ2-5, with 9 positions matching TRBD1. The V gene's germline CDR1 is MNHEY and CDR2 SVGAGI. V was pared by 4 bases and J by 5 bases, with 11 bases of the junction left unmatched. The CDR3 runs to 16 residues. CDR3 region: CASSSRGQGTGETQYF. In DNA, the CDR3 is TGTGCCAGCAGTTCGCGCGGACAGGGGACAGGGGAGACCCAGTACTTC.

This chain connects TRBV27 to TRBJ2-1; 11 bases are shared with TRBD2. Germline V gene sequence: CDR1 MNHEY, CDR2 SMNVEV (reference sequence). The junction had 2 bases not matched to a gene; V was cut back by 4 bases and J by 3 bases. CDR3 size: 15 residues. The CDR3 protein is CASSSTSGGYNEQFF. The CDR3 DNA follows: TGTGCCAGCAGTTCCACTAGCGGGGGCTACAATGAGCAGTTCTTC.

The genes are TRBV10-3 and TRBJ2-7; 7 positions match TRBD2. Germline CDR1 and CDR2: ENHRY and SYGVKD. The CDR3 loop spans 13 amino acids. J was trimmed by 3 bases and V by 10 bases; bases with no gene match: 9. The CDR3 bases are TGTGCCACCATACGAGCGGGAAACTACGAGCAGTACTTC. This encodes CATIRAGNYEQYF.

The chain recombines TRBV4-1 with TRBJ1-5; D unresolved. The germline CDR1 and CDR2 sequences are MGHRA and YSYEKL. CDR3 length: 13 residues. Trimming cost V 7 bases and J 7 bases, with 14 bases left between them. The CDR3 spells CASNGTVEQPQHF. CDR3 in DNA: TGCGCCAGCAACGGAACGGTGGAGCAGCCCCAGCATTTT.

CDR3 protein: CASRQGGEQYF. In DNA, the CDR3 is TGTGCCAGCCGGCAGGGGGGCGAGCAGTACTTC. The V call is TRBV11-2, the J call TRBJ2-7; TRBD1 is a possible D gene (7 bases). V was trimmed by 8 bases and J by 6 bases, leaving 11 bases between them. Germline CDR1 reads SGHAT; CDR2 reads FQNNGV. The CDR3 is 11 amino acids.

The V gene is TRBV5-8, the J gene TRBJ2-5; 7 bases agree with TRBD1. Germline-derived CDR1 and CDR2 are SGHTS and YDEGEE. The V gene end was trimmed by 4 bases and the J gene end by 6 bases; junction bases not matched to a gene: 9. This CDR3 is 14 amino acids long. The CDR3 protein is CASSQQGHIQTQYF. Written as DNA, the CDR3 is TGTGCCAGCAGCCAACAGGGGCATATCCAGACCCAGTACTTC.